Listed here are 10 T cell receptor beta chains from one sample, sequenced in a study of siplizumab effects on memory and regulatory T cells. Method: immunoSEQ multiplex PCR; TCRdb's copy keeps in-frame clones and lacks some. The sample holds 95,000 to 130,000 clones, around 94% seen once. The specimen was non-Treg CD4+ T cells sorted from blood. The receptors come from a human donor in good health.

The rearrangement links TRBV5-1 to TRBJ2-1; 16 nucleotides match TRBD2. V shed 4 bases, J shed 2 bases, and the junction held 9 bases outside the gene matches. CDR3 length equals 19 residues. CDR1 is SGHRS, CDR2 YFSETQ, per germline. Here the CDR3 DNA reads TGCGCCAGCAGCCCCTCCGGGACTAGCGGGAGGGATACCTACAATGAGCAGTTCTTC. Protein product: CASSPSGTSGRDTYNEQFF.

The chain is built from TRBV7-9 and TRBJ2-5; TRBD2 aligns across 10 bases. The germline V gene has CDR1 SEHNR and CDR2 FQNEAQ (reference sequence). The CDR3 runs to 16 residues. The V and J ends lost 3 bases and 5 bases, in that order; junction bases with no gene match: 9. The CDR3, as DNA: TGTGCCAGCAGCTTCGGACTTACTAGCGGGGTGGAGACCCAGTACTTC. Translation gives CASSFGLTSGVETQYF. Full variable domain (missing parts from reference TRBV7-9 and TRBJ2-5): DTGVSQNPRHKITKRGQNVTFRCDPISEHNRLYWYRQTLGQGPEFLTYFQNEAQLEKSRLLSDRFSAERPKGSFSTLEIQRTEQGDSAMYLCASSFGLTSGVETQYFGPGTRLLVL.

The chain links TRBV9 to TRBJ2-1; 7 bases fit TRBD1. Germline CDR1 SGDLS, CDR2 YYNGEE. J was trimmed by 8 bases and V by 3 bases; bases with no gene match: 8. CDR3 size: 14 residues. CDR3 loop: CASSAGTERDEQFF. CDR3 coding DNA: TGTGCCAGCAGCGCCGGGACAGAAAGGGATGAGCAGTTCTTC.

This sequence joins TRBV15 and TRBJ2-3; the D is unclear. The CDR3 extends over 14 amino acids. From germline, CDR1 is LNHNV and CDR2 YYDKDF (reference sequence). V shed 0 bases and J shed 5 bases, with 9 bases lying between them. The CDR3 DNA follows: TGTGCCACCAGCAGAGATCGAGGAGAAGATACGCAGTATTTT. Its protein product is CATSRDRGEDTQYF. The whole variable domain, filled in from reference TRBV15 and TRBJ2-3, reads DAMVIQNPRYQVTQFGKPVTLSCSQTLNHNVMYWYQQKSSQAPKLLFHYYDKDFNNEADTPDNFQSRRPNTSFCFLDIRSPGLGDTAMYLCATSRDRGEDTQYFGPGTRLTVL.

The rearrangement uses TRBV18 and TRBJ2-7; no definite D call. Deletions cut 2 bases from V and 1 base from J, with 6 bases between. Germline CDR1 KGHSH, CDR2 LQKENI. The CDR3 extends over 13 amino acids. The CDR3 region has the DNA TGTGCCAGCTCACCAGGAGCGTCCTACGAGCAGTACTTC. Amino acid sequence: CASSPGASYEQYF.

About this clone itself: The junction departs from the called germline gene at one end, perhaps through a read error. The CDR3 loop reads CTSSPVTGTNSPLHF. Written as DNA, the CDR3 is TGTACCAGCTCACCAGTGACAGGGACCAATTCACCCCTCCACTTT. This chain connects TRBV18 to TRBJ1-6, with 7 bases fitting TRBD1. This CDR3 region has 15 residues. The V gene's germline CDR1 is KGHSH and CDR2 LQKENI.

V is TRBV5-1 and J is TRBJ2-5, with 10 positions matching TRBD1. V gave up 0 bases and J gave up 4 bases; unmatched junction bases: 3. CDR1 is SGHRS and CDR2 is YFSETQ in the germline V gene. The CDR3 contains 15 residues. For the CDR3, the DNA is TGCGCCAGCAGCTTGGTCGGACAGGGGGGAGAGACCCAGTACTTC. This gives the protein CASSLVGQGGETQYF.

V usage is TRBV7-9 and J usage is TRBJ2-5; D is unclear. Trimming left V 5 bases short and J 7 bases short, with 20 bases between. Germline CDR1 is SEHNR and CDR2 is FQNEAQ (reference sequence). This CDR3 has 15 residues. This chain's CDR3 is CASSPLGFQAGTQYF. The CDR3 nucleotides are TGTGCCAGCAGCCCTCTAGGATTCCAAGCCGGGACCCAGTACTTC. Full variable domain (rest looked up from reference TRBV7-9 and TRBJ2-5): DTGVSQNPRHKITKRGQNVTFRCDPISEHNRLYWYRQTLGQGPEFLTYFQNEAQLEKSRLLSDRFSAERPKGSFSTLEIQRTEQGDSAMYLCASSPLGFQAGTQYFGPGTRLLVL.

J is TRBJ2-2 and V is TRBV5-1; D is perhaps TRBD2 (5 bases). Trimming took off 4 bases at V and 10 bases at J, with 14 bases between the two ends. CDR1 SGHRS and CDR2 YFSETQ come from the germline V gene. This CDR3 region has 13 residues. As DNA, the CDR3 is TGCGCCAGCAGCACCCCAGCGGCAGTGGAGCTGTTTTTT. Amino acids: CASSTPAAVELFF.

V is TRBV9 and J is TRBJ1-3, with TRBD1 matching 7 bases. The trim removed 4 bases at V and 4 bases at J, leaving 5 bases unmatched. Per germline, CDR1 SGDLS and CDR2 YYNGEE. The CDR3 has 14 residues. The CDR3 bases are TGTGCCAGCAGCCAGGGGGGGTCCGGAAACACCATATATTTT. Residues: CASSQGGSGNTIYF.